In this sample, the clone carrying this TCR beta chain turned up many times. Its target is unknown. The entry originates in a study of cytomegalovirus exposure and HLA in healthy donors. Study conclusions and caveats: The classifier reportedly diagnosed cytomegalovirus status with high sensitivity and specificity. There were fewer than 200 TCR beta chains listed as cytomegalovirus-associated.

This table comes from immunoSEQ multiplex PCR, and its TCRdb copy is limited to in-frame clones, with some not included. The sample has 200,000 to 250,000 clones, 80% to 90% seen once. It was the roughly 110-subject validation cohort, separate from the roughly 700-subject first cohort, to which the donors belonged. The CDR3 contains 12 residues. CDR1 is MNHNY, CDR2 SVGAGI, per germline (reference sequence). V dropped 6 bases and J dropped 5 bases, with 11 bases sitting between them. This rearrangement joins TRBV6-6 to TRBJ2-7; tentative D call: TRBD1 (5 bases). This TCR came from a young woman in good health and CMV-seronegative. Sequenced sample: PBMCs. CDR3 bases: TGTGCCAGCAGCCAAGTAGGGGACGAGCAGTACTTC. It encodes CASSQVGDEQYF.